The entry below describes one TCR beta chain. The germline V gene has CDR1 MNHEY and CDR2 SVGAGI. This CDR3 contains 13 residues. The V end was cut by 3 bases, the J end by 2 bases, with 7 bases between. The PCR was carried out with 60 Vbeta primers and 13 Jbeta primers. Method: immunoSEQ multiplex PCR; TCRdb's copy keeps in-frame clones and lacks some. The sample consists of 85,000 to 130,000 clones, around 75% of them appearing once. The data were obtained in a study of cytomegalovirus exposure and HLA in healthy donors. The chain couples TRBV6-5 to TRBJ2-5; D is unresolved. Input material: PBMCs. The TCR was taken from a male donor in good health and CMV-seropositive. CDR3 protein: CASSYLRQETQYF. In DNA form, the CDR3 reads TGTGCCAGCAGTTATCTACGGCAAGAGACCCAGTACTTC.